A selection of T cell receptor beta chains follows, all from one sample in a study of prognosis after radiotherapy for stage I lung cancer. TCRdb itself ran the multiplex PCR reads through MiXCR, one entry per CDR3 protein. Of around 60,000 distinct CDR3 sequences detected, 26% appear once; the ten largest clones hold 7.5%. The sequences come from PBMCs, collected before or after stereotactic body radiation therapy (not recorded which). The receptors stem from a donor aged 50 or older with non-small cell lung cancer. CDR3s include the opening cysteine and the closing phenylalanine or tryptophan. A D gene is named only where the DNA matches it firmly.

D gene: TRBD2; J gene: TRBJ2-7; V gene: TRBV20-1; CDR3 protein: CSARHSTSGVYEQYF
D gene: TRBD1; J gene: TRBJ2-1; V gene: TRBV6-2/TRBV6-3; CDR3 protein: CASSSSVPGQGSEQFF
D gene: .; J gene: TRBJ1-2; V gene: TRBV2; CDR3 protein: CASSAEQGIGYTF
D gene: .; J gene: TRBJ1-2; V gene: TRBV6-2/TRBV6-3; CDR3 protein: CARSDKGYYGYTF
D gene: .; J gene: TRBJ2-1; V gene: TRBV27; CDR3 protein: CASRSAYNEQFF
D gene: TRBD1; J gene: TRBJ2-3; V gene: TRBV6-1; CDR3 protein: CASTSGTGSHTQYF
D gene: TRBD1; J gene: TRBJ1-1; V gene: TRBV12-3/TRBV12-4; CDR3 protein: CASIQQGEDEAFF
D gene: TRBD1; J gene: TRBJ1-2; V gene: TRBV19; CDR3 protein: CASSYVDRDKDYGYTF
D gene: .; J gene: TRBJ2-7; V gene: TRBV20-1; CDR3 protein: CSARGQGGYEQYF
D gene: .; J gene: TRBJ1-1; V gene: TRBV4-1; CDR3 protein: CASSQGAMAFF
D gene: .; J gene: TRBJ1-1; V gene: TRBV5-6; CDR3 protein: CASSLAANNEAFF
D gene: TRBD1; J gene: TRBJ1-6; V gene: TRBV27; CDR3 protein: CASSFGQGGSPLHF
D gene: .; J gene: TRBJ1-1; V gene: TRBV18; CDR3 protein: CASSRGQLMNTEAFF
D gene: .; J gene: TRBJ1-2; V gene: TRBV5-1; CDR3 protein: CASSLSAAVSYGYTF
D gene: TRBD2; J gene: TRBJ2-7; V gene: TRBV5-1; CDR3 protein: CASSLLAGGYEQYF
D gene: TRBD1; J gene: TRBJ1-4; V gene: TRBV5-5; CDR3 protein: CASSLEDRGAQGMSFF
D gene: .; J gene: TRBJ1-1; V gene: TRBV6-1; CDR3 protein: CASSALNTEAFF
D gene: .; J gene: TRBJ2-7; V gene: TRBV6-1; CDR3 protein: CASNSSYEQYF
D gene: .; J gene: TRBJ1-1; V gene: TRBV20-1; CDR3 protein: CSARGGGLNTEAFF
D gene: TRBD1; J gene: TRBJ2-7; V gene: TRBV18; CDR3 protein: CASSPRAASTGGWEQYF
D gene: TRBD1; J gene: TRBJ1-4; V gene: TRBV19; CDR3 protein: CASSTGQVANEKLFF
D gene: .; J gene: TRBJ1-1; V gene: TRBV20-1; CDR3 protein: CSAWGGSNTEAFF
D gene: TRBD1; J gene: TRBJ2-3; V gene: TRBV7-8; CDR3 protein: CAGSLDQGARGDTQYF
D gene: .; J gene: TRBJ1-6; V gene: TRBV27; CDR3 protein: CASSLTGHDESSYNSPLHF
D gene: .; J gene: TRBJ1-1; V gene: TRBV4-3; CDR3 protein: CASSQNIGQKNTEAFF
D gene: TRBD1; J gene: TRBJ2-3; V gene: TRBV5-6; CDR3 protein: CASSSKTGGRTDTQYF
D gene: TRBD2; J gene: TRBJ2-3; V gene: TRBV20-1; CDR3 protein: CSAGELAGGRDTQYF
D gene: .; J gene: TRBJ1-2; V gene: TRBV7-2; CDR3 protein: CASSLEIGRIYGYTF
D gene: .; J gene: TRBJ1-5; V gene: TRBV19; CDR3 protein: CASSRGQSQPQHF
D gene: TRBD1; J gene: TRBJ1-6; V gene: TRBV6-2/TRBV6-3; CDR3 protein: CASSGADRDRSPPHF
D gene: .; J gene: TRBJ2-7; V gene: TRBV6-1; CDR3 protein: CASREGWTSYDQYF
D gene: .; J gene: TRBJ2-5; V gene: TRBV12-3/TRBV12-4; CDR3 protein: CASRGTSQETQYF
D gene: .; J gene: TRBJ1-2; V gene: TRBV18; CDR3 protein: CASSPQEEGGYTF
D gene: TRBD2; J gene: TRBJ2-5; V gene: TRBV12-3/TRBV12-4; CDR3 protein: CASSLAGGMSETQYF
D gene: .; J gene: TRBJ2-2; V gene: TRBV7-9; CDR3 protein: CASSLSEGRSGELFF
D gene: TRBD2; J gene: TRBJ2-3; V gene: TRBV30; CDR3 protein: CAWSGGVGGCRGDTQYF